A single sample gave rise to the 13 T cell receptor beta chains below, sequenced in a study of PD-L1 blockade in urothelial cancer. Time point defined: peripheral blood 6 weeks after treatment start. Generated by immunoSEQ multiplex PCR, the TCRdb table keeps only in-frame clones and is missing some. The repertoire includes 95,000 to 150,000 clones, 86% of them detected once, and 2.4% sits in the top ten. Sequences were derived from PBMCs, sampled around atezolizumab (anti-PD-L1) treatment. Receptors originate from a man aged 45-65 years with urothelial cancer.

The rearrangement links TRBV27 to TRBJ1-1; D may be TRBD1 (6 bases). The CDR3 totals 19 residues. Looked up from germline, CDR1 is MNHEY and CDR2 is SMNVEV (reference sequence). V was shortened by 5 bases and J by 0 bases, with 25 bases between the two germline ends. CDR3 region: CASSANQPSNGQLNTEAFF. CDR3 nucleotide sequence: TGTGCCAGCAGTGCAAACCAACCCTCAAATGGACAGCTGAACACTGAAGCTTTCTTT.

This chain joins TRBV19 and TRBJ2-6; 12 nucleotides align to TRBD2. The germline CDR1 and CDR2 sequences are LNHDA and SQIVND (reference sequence). This CDR3 has 18 amino acids. The junction had 10 bases not matched to a gene; V was cut back by 6 bases and J by 4 bases. The DNA of the CDR3 is TGTGCCAGTAGCGGGACTAGCGGGTTCGGCGCGGGGGCCAACGTCCTGACTTTC. Its protein product is CASSGTSGFGAGANVLTF.

V gene TRBV27 combines with J gene TRBJ2-7; 10 bases match TRBD1. Germline assignment: CDR1 MNHEY and CDR2 SMNVEV (reference sequence). The CDR3 has 15 residues. Trimming took 7 bases from V and 2 from J; bases not matched to a gene: 8. CDR3 region: CASNPVGTGAYEQYF. CDR3 nucleotides: TGTGCCAGCAACCCGGTCGGGACAGGGGCCTACGAGCAGTACTTC.

The rearrangement joins TRBV6-6 to TRBJ2-1, with D unclear. V lost 0 bases, J lost 9 bases, and 18 bases lay in between. The CDR3 has 16 residues. The germline CDR1 and CDR2 sequences are MNHNY and SVGAGI (reference sequence). The CDR3 here is CASSYSMSSLPGEQFF. The CDR3 DNA reads TGTGCCAGCAGTTACTCGATGAGCTCCCTACCGGGTGAGCAGTTCTTC.

The chain couples TRBV6-5 to TRBJ1-4, with 7 bases matching TRBD1. V lost 6 bases, J lost 5 bases, and 6 bases stayed unmatched. The CDR3 is 14 residues long. Germline assignment: CDR1 MNHEY and CDR2 SVGAGI. The DNA for the CDR3 is TGTGCCAGCAGAGCCGGGACAGTAAATGAAAAACTGTTTTTT. Translation: CASRAGTVNEKLFF.

V is TRBV29-1 and J is TRBJ2-2; TRBD2 matches at 8 bases. V dropped 6 bases and J dropped 7; count of bases not matched to a gene: 7. The CDR3 spans 13 residues. Germline V gives CDR1 SQVTM, CDR2 ANQGSEA. The CDR3 reads CSVAGLEGGELFF. DNA of the CDR3: TGCAGCGTCGCGGGACTAGAGGGCGGGGAGCTGTTTTTT.

This clone was observed a handful of times. The germline gene is not matched at one end of the junction; a read error may be the cause. The rearrangement joins TRBV2 to TRBJ2-1; D is undetermined. Germline V CDR1 and CDR2: SNHLY, FYNNEI. The CDR3 loop spans 11 amino acids. The CDR3 coding sequence is TGTGCCAGCACGTACTACGATGAGCAGTTCTTC. Protein product: CASTYYDEQFF.

This clone was observed a handful of times. The V and J genes are TRBV27 and TRBJ1-2, with 9 bases that match TRBD1. The CDR3 spans 15 residues. Germline values: CDR1 MNHEY, CDR2 SMNVEV (reference sequence). The V segment lost 5 bases and the J segment 9 bases; nucleotides outside the gene matches: 13. This CDR3 reads CASSRDRVKRRSYTF. In nucleotides, the CDR3 is TGTGCCAGCAGTCGGGACAGGGTTAAACGGAGGAGCTACACCTTC.

The CDR3 here is CASSSLRLFEAFF. CDR3 nucleotide sequence: TGTGCCAGCAGCTCCTTGAGACTGTTTGAAGCTTTCTTT. The V gene is TRBV27, the J gene TRBJ1-1; D is unresolved. This CDR3 is built from 13 residues. The V end was cut by 6 bases, the J end by 7 bases, with 15 bases between. CDR1 and CDR2 (germline): MNHEY, SMNVEV (reference sequence).

The chain joins TRBV19 to TRBJ2-4; 9 bases are shared with TRBD2. The J segment lost 8 bases and the V segment lost 4 bases, leaving 12 bases of the junction unmatched. Germline assignment: CDR1 LNHDA and CDR2 SQIVND (reference sequence). This CDR3 is 16 amino acids long. CDR3 protein: CASSRGLAGVFDIQYF. CDR3 sequence (DNA): TGTGCCAGTAGTAGGGGATTAGCGGGAGTCTTTGACATTCAGTACTTC.

This chain links TRBV5-4 with TRBJ2-1; 9 nucleotides match TRBD2. This CDR3 has 14 residues. Germline V gene lookup returns CDR1 SGHNT and CDR2 YYREEE (reference sequence). Trimming removed 10 bases from V and 0 bases from J; junction bases left unmatched: 5. CDR3 residues: CAAGSGSSYNEQFF. The CDR3 nucleotides read TGTGCCGCAGGTAGCGGGAGCTCCTACAATGAGCAGTTCTTC.

The chain combines TRBV2 with TRBJ1-3; D is ambiguous. The CDR3 contains 12 residues. V lost 6 bases, J lost 2 bases, and 5 bases lay in between. Germline V gene lookup returns CDR1 SNHLY and CDR2 FYNNEI. The CDR3 DNA is TGTGCCAGCAGAACACCTGGAAACACCATATATTTT. It translates to CASRTPGNTIYF.

The chain carries TRBV13 and TRBJ2-5; 7 bases align to TRBD2. The CDR3 loop spans 14 amino acids. The V segment lost 3 bases and the J segment 2 bases; nucleotides outside the gene matches: 3. The germline CDR1 and CDR2 sequences are PRHDT and FYEKMQ (reference sequence). CDR3 coding DNA: TGTGCCAGCAGCTTTCGGCGGGGGCAAGAGACCCAGTACTTC. This gives the protein CASSFRRGQETQYF.